This T cell receptor beta chain was captured in a study of radiotherapy plus CTLA-4 blockade in lung cancer. Study in general: Overall, roughly 17% of patients showed an objective response, while around 34% attained disease control.

Study-level points and caveats: Early blood T cell clone changes and increased post-radiation serum interferon-beta were reportedly the strongest response predictors. An expansion of tumor-derived TCR clones occurred in blood after radiotherapy plus ipilimumab.

About this clone: What it binds is not known.

Produced via immunoSEQ multiplex PCR; TCRdb's table is partial and in-frame only. The sample consists of 70,000 to 95,000 clones, around nine tenths of them appearing once. This TCR was recovered from a human donor with non-small cell lung cancer that progressed on radiotherapy plus ipilimumab. Sample: peripheral blood, taken from a patient treated with radiotherapy plus ipilimumab.

CDR3 in amino acids: CASSGQFGELFF. The CDR3 DNA follows: TGTGCCAGCAGTGGACAGTTCGGGGAGCTGTTTTTT. The chain is built from TRBV6-5 and TRBJ2-2; perhaps TRBD1 as D (6 bases). The CDR3 is made up of 12 amino acids. The V gene lost 5 bases and the J gene lost 7 bases, with 8 bases spanning the gap. Germline lookup yields CDR1 MNHEY and CDR2 SVGAGI.